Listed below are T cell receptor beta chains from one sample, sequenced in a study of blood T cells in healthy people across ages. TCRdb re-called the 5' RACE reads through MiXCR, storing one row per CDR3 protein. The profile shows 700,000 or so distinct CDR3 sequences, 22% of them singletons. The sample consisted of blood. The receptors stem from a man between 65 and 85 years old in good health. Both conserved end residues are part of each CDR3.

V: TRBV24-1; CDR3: CATSDTSGSADTQYF
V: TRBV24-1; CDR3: CATSDPGVAGGPSYNEQFF
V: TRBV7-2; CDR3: CASSLYRMSTDTQYF
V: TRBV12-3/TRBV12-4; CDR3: CASSLSARENAEAFF
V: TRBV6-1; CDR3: CASTLGTGGTEAFF
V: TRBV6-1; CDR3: CASTGEGYEQYF
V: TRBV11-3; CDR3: CASSLGLQANYGYTF
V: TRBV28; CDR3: CASSRNTYGGYTF
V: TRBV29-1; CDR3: CSVGTSGAYEQYF
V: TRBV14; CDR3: CASSQEGYYGYTF
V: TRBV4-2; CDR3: CASSQAISGGNNEQFF
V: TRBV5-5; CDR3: CASSLDRPDSGYTF
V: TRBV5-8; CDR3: CASSSGTGIYGYTF
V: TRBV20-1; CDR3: CSALRARVGETQYF
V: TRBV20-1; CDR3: CSAPTDRRAEAQYF